The rows below give T cell receptor beta chains drawn from one sample of a study of cytomegalovirus exposure and HLA in healthy donors. Only in-frame clones appear in the TCRdb table, and some are missing; sequencing was by immunoSEQ multiplex PCR. The sample table sets out 150,000 to 250,000 clones. Sequenced material: PBMCs. The receptors derive from a boy aged 5-17 years in good health and CMV-seronegative. The CDR3 runs from the conserved cysteine through the conserved F or W. D genes are given only for firm matches.

J: TRBJ1-2; D: .; V: TRBV4-1; CDR3: CASSSPGVNYGYTF; DNA: TGCGCCAGCAGCTCTCCAGGTGTGAACTATGGCTACACCTTC
J: TRBJ1-3; D: .; V: TRBV7-9; CDR3: CASSLVNTIYF; DNA: TGTGCCAGCAGCCTTGTAAACACCATATATTTT
J: TRBJ1-2; D: TRBD1; V: TRBV7-3; CDR3: CASSPGTGSGYTF; DNA: TGTGCCAGCAGCCCCGGGACAGGGAGCGGCTACACCTTC
J: TRBJ2-5; D: TRBD2; V: TRBV2; CDR3: CATGLARGAQYF; DNA: TGTGCCACCGGACTAGCAAGAGGGGCCCAGTACTTC
J: TRBJ1-2; D: .; V: TRBV18; CDR3: CASSPRQDWDYGYTF; DNA: TGTGCCAGCTCACCGCGACAGGACTGGGACTATGGCTACACCTTC
J: TRBJ1-5; D: TRBD1; V: TRBV4-1; CDR3: CASSPGTGGYQPQHF; DNA: TGCGCCAGCAGCCCGGGGACAGGGGGTTATCAGCCCCAGCATTTT
J: TRBJ2-1; D: TRBD2; V: TRBV5-1; CDR3: CASSLGTSSNEQFF; DNA: TGCGCCAGCAGCTTGGGGACTAGTTCTAATGAGCAGTTCTTC
J: TRBJ1-1; D: .; V: TRBV5-6; CDR3: CASSYTGISGAFF; DNA: TGTGCCAGCAGCTACACAGGGATTTCAGGAGCTTTCTTT
J: TRBJ1-1; D: TRBD1; V: TRBV15; CDR3: CATSRGDRGGNTEAFF; DNA: TGTGCCACCAGCAGGGGGGACAGGGGCGGCAACACTGAAGCTTTCTTT
J: TRBJ2-5; D: TRBD2; V: TRBV25-1; CDR3: CASSEWSSGGGTQYF; DNA: TGTGCCAGCAGTGAATGGAGCAGCGGGGGGGGGACCCAGTACTTC
J: TRBJ1-5; D: .; V: TRBV4-1; CDR3: CASSLTPGAGQPQHF; DNA: TGCGCCAGCAGCCTCACGCCGGGCGCGGGTCAGCCCCAGCATTTT
J: TRBJ1-2; D: .; V: TRBV7-9; CDR3: CASSLGQRPSYGYTF; DNA: TGTGCCAGCAGCTTAGGGCAGCGTCCGTCCTATGGCTACACCTTC
J: TRBJ2-7; D: TRBD2; V: TRBV15; CDR3: CATSRDSGNEQYF; DNA: TGTGCCACCAGCAGAGATAGCGGGAACGAGCAGTACTTC
J: TRBJ1-2; D: TRBD1; V: TRBV5-4; CDR3: CASSPGDRTAEGYTF; DNA: TGTGCCAGCAGCCCGGGGGACAGGACGGCTGAGGGCTACACCTTC
J: TRBJ2-7; D: .; V: TRBV7-8; CDR3: CASSLVRAGGQYEQYF; DNA: TGTGCCAGCAGCTTAGTTCGCGCGGGGGGACAGTACGAGCAGTACTTC
J: TRBJ2-2; D: TRBD1; V: TRBV10-3; CDR3: CAIKGVYRQGQTGELFF; DNA: TGTGCCATCAAAGGGGTTTATCGACAGGGTCAAACCGGGGAGCTGTTTTTT
J: TRBJ2-3; D: TRBD2; V: TRBV9; CDR3: CASSVGTGGTTQYF; DNA: TGTGCCAGCAGCGTAGGAACCGGGGGGACTACGCAGTATTTT
J: TRBJ2-5; D: TRBD2; V: TRBV7-7; CDR3: CASSLGRGAGETQYF; DNA: TGTGCCAGCAGCTTAGGGCGGGGGGCTGGAGAGACCCAGTACTTC
J: TRBJ1-1; D: .; V: TRBV4-1; CDR3: CASSQGGANTEAFF; DNA: TGCGCCAGCAGCCAAGGTGGAGCGAACACTGAAGCTTTCTTT
J: TRBJ1-3; D: TRBD1; V: TRBV19; CDR3: CASTPSWTGRNTIYF; DNA: TGTGCCAGTACTCCCTCTTGGACAGGGAGAAACACCATATATTTT
J: TRBJ2-7; D: TRBD1; V: TRBV28; CDR3: CASSLGGTGGLKQYF; DNA: TGTGCCAGCAGTTTAGGGGGGACAGGGGGATTGAAGCAGTACTTC
J: TRBJ1-2; D: .; V: TRBV19; CDR3: CASSIRDGYTF; DNA: TGTGCCAGTAGTATTCGAGATGGCTACACCTTC
J: TRBJ2-1; D: .; V: TRBV7-9; CDR3: CASSPRGLVEQFF; DNA: TGTGCCAGCAGCCCGAGAGGTTTGGTAGAGCAGTTCTTC
J: TRBJ1-4; D: .; V: TRBV5-1; CDR3: CASSSWYGLRGEKLFF; DNA: TGCGCCAGCAGCTCTTGGTACGGCCTCAGGGGTGAAAAACTGTTTTTT
J: TRBJ2-5; D: TRBD2; V: TRBV19; CDR3: CASSVERGVVGTQYF; DNA: TGTGCCAGTAGTGTCGAGCGGGGTGTCGTGGGGACCCAGTACTTC
J: TRBJ2-1; D: .; V: TRBV10-2; CDR3: CASTTSTGIYNEQFF; DNA: TGCGCCAGCACAACCTCAACGGGGATCTACAATGAGCAGTTCTTC
J: TRBJ2-1; D: .; V: TRBV30; CDR3: CAWHLGWRGGNEQFF; DNA: TGTGCCTGGCACCTCGGGTGGAGGGGGGGGAATGAGCAGTTCTTC
J: TRBJ1-6; D: TRBD1; V: TRBV11-1; CDR3: CASSSGQGLAYNSPLHF; DNA: TGTGCCAGCAGCTCCGGACAGGGGCTCGCCTATAATTCACCCCTCCACTTT
J: TRBJ2-7; D: TRBD1; V: TRBV5-6; CDR3: CASSSDRADEQYF; DNA: TGTGCCAGCAGCTCGGACAGGGCCGACGAGCAGTACTTC
J: TRBJ2-5; D: TRBD1; V: TRBV2; CDR3: CASSGQSGTGQETQYF; DNA: TGTGCCAGCAGTGGCCAATCCGGGACAGGGCAAGAGACCCAGTACTTC
J: TRBJ2-2; D: .; V: TRBV6-5; CDR3: CASSYDRNTGELFF; DNA: TGTGCCAGCAGTTACGACAGGAACACCGGGGAGCTGTTTTTT
J: TRBJ2-7; D: TRBD2; V: TRBV19; CDR3: CASSRLADPSYEQYF; DNA: TGTGCCAGCAGCCGACTAGCGGATCCCTCCTACGAGCAGTACTTC
J: TRBJ2-1; D: .; V: TRBV7-8; CDR3: CASSLARFKRDKGNEQFF; DNA: TGTGCCAGCAGCTTAGCCCGATTTAAACGGGACAAGGGCAATGAGCAGTTCTTC
J: TRBJ1-3; D: .; V: TRBV6-5; CDR3: CASSYLRGSGNTIYF; DNA: TGTGCCAGCAGTTACCTCCGGGGATCTGGAAACACCATATATTTT
J: TRBJ2-7; D: .; V: TRBV28; CDR3: CASSSSPGGPGLHSYEQYF; DNA: TGTGCCAGCAGTTCTTCACCAGGGGGACCGGGACTTCACTCCTACGAGCAGTACTTC
J: TRBJ1-6; D: .; V: TRBV2; CDR3: CASRVSWGRSPLHF; DNA: TGTGCCAGCAGAGTTTCCTGGGGGCGCTCACCCCTCCACTTT
J: TRBJ1-4; D: .; V: TRBV5-6; CDR3: CASSPQGGGGNEKLFF; DNA: TGTGCCAGCAGCCCCCAAGGGGGGGGCGGCAATGAAAAACTGTTTTTT
J: TRBJ1-2; D: .; V: TRBV6-5; CDR3: CASSPTGSYGYTF; DNA: TGTGCCAGCAGTCCTACAGGGAGCTATGGCTACACCTTC
J: TRBJ2-7; D: .; V: TRBV4-1; CDR3: CASSQAAGAYEQYF; DNA: TGCGCCAGCAGCCAAGCGGCAGGGGCCTACGAGCAGTACTTC
J: TRBJ1-2; D: .; V: TRBV7-8; CDR3: CASSSLGQGGYGYTF; DNA: TGTGCCAGCAGCTCACTGGGGCAGGGCGGCTATGGCTACACCTTC
J: TRBJ2-7; D: TRBD2; V: TRBV28; CDR3: CASRGGWEQYF; DNA: TGTGCCAGCAGGGGGGGGTGGGAGCAGTACTTC
J: TRBJ1-1; D: .; V: TRBV9; CDR3: CASSVGAMNTEAFF; DNA: TGTGCCAGCAGCGTAGGGGCGATGAACACTGAAGCTTTCTTT
J: TRBJ1-1; D: .; V: TRBV6-5; CDR3: CASHRDMNTEAFF; DNA: TGTGCCAGCCACAGGGACATGAACACTGAAGCTTTCTTT